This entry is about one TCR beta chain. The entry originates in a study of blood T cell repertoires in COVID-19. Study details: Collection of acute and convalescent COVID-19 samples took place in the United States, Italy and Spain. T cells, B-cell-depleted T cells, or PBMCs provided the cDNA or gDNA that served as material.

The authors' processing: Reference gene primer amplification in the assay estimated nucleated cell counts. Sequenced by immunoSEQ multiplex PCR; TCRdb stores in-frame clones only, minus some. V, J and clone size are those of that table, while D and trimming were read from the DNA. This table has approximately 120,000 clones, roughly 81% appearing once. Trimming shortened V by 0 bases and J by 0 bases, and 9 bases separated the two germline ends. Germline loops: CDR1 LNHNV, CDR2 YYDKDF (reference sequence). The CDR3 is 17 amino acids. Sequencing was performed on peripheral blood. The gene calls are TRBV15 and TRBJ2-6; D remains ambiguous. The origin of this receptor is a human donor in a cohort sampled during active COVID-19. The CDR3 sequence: CATSRDLRSSGANVLTF. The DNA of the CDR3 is TGTGCCACCAGCAGAGATTTACGGAGCTCTGGGGCCAACGTCCTGACTTTC.